The next 3 T cell receptor beta chains were all read from a single sample in a study of molecular identifiers for immune sequencing clone quantification (dated by TCRdb to 2016 to 2019). Library preparation employed PCR. Sequenced using a NextSeq 500. Through fastp at Q25 and MiXCR, TCRdb rebuilt clones from the public reads, retaining in-frame beta chains. One record per CDR3 amino acid sequence lists the most common genes and DNA. Within this sample are nearly 650,000 distinct CDR3 sequences, with about 25% of them counted one time only. Jointly, the top ten make up 0.7% to 0.95% of the sample. The specimen was naive CD8+ T cells from blood, with Jurkat cell RNA spiked in. This specimen's cell subset or site label, interpreted: FACS-sorted CD8+CD4-CCR7+CD45RA+ naive T cells. The source of these receptors is a human donor in good health. Some libraries in this study had Jurkat cell RNA spiked in.

This clonotype has ten or more counts. The chain combines TRBV4-1 with TRBJ1-1; 8 nucleotides line up with TRBD1. V shed 4 bases, J shed 5 bases, and the junction held 6 bases outside the gene matches. This CDR3 comprises 14 residues. CDR1 is MGHRA, CDR2 YSYEKL, per germline. The CDR3 sequence is CASSLRTGQTEAFF. In DNA form, the CDR3 reads TGCGCCAGCAGCCTCCGGACAGGGCAGACTGAAGCTTTCTTT.

This clonotype was seen ten or more times. The chain is built from TRBV2 and TRBJ2-4; no clear D. The CDR3 sequence is 14 residues long. V was trimmed by 2 bases and J by 0 bases, leaving 5 bases between them. The germline V gene has CDR1 SNHLY and CDR2 FYNNEI. This CDR3 is CASSERIAKNIQYF. The CDR3 region has the DNA TGTGCCAGCAGTGAAAGGATAGCCAAAAACATTCAGTACTTC. Drawing the rest from reference TRBV2 and TRBJ2-4, the complete variable domain is EPEVTQTPSHQVTQMGQEVILRCVPISNHLYFYWYRQILGQKVEFLVSFYNNEISEKSEIFDDQFSVERPDGSNFTLKIRSTKLEDSAMYFCASSERIAKNIQYFGAGTRLSVL.

This clonotype was detected many times. This rearrangement joins TRBV10-3 to TRBJ1-5; TRBD1 agrees at 9 bases. The CDR3 runs 15 residues. Germline trimming cut 3 bases from V and 7 bases from J; bases unmatched to any gene: 7. CDR1 ENHRY and CDR2 SYGVKD come from the germline V gene. In DNA, the CDR3 is TGTGCCATCAGTGAACAGGGGGCGATCGAACAGCCCCAGCATTTT. Amino acid sequence: CAISEQGAIEQPQHF.